A single sample is the source of the 20 T cell receptor beta chains below, sequenced in a study of T cells in Graves' hyperthyroidism and ophthalmopathy. TCR beta CDR3 sequences were amplified from RNA transcripts. The HTBI primer set drove a first-round RT-PCR of the TCR CDR3. Each CDR3 protein is one row after TCRdb ran MiXCR on the multiplex PCR reads. The sample has about 270,000 distinct CDR3 sequences, 15% seen once; the top ten hold 30%. Source material: blood. Source of these receptors: a woman between 45 and 60 years old with Graves' hyperthyroidism that later progressed to Graves' ophthalmopathy.

This clonotype occurred many times. The chain is built from TRBV5-5 and TRBJ2-5; D remains unclear. The germline gives CDR1 SGHKS, CDR2 YYEKEE (reference sequence). The V gene lost 0 bases and the J gene lost 5 bases, with 5 bases spanning the gap. CDR3 size: 12 residues. The CDR3 nucleotides are TGTGCCAGCAGCTTGGTAACGGAGACCCAGTACTTC. Encoded protein: CASSLVTETQYF.

This clonotype was seen repeatedly, ten times or more. V usage is TRBV11-2 and J usage is TRBJ2-7; no definite D call. V lost 5 bases to trimming and J lost 4 bases, with 15 bases between them. Germline assignment: CDR1 SGHAT and CDR2 FQNNGV. The CDR3 spans 14 residues. CDR3 in DNA: TGTGCCAGCAGCCATCTGCAACGGTTTTACGAGCAGTACTTC. Residues: CASSHLQRFYEQYF.

This clonotype has at least ten counts. V is TRBV7-3 and J is TRBJ2-1; 15 bases fit TRBD2. Germline CDR1 SGHTA, CDR2 FQGTGA. CDR3 length equals 15 residues. After removal of 5 bases from V and 9 bases from J, the junction contained 5 bases not matched to a gene. Here the CDR3 DNA reads TGTGCCAGCAGCCCCGGGACTAGCGGGAGGTTTGAGCAGTTCTTC. This gives the protein CASSPGTSGRFEQFF.

This clonotype came up many times. CDR3 protein: CASSLGRSYGYTF. CDR3 DNA: TGTGCCAGCAGTTTGGGACGAAGTTATGGCTACACCTTC. The V call is TRBV27, the J call TRBJ1-2; possibly TRBD1 for D (5 bases). This CDR3 region has 13 residues. From germline, CDR1 is MNHEY and CDR2 SMNVEV (reference sequence). V lost 3 bases, J lost 5 bases, and 10 bases lay in between.

The sample holds a few counts of this clonotype. This chain's CDR3 is CASSVGGWGAGNTIYF. The CDR3, as DNA: TGTGCCAGCAGCGTAGGCGGATGGGGGGCTGGAAACACCATATATTTT. The V and J genes are TRBV9 and TRBJ1-3; a weak D match, TRBD1 (5 bases). The CDR3 is 16 residues long. Germline V gives CDR1 SGDLS, CDR2 YYNGEE. V was pared by 0 bases and J by 2 bases, with 12 bases between. The full variable domain, with the rest looked up from reference TRBV9 and TRBJ1-3, is DSGVTQTPKHLITATGQRVTLRCSPRSGDLSVYWYQQSLDQGLQFLIQYYNGEERAKGNILERFSAQQFPDLHSELNLSSLELGDSALYFCASSVGGWGAGNTIYFGEGSWLTVV.

The V call is TRBV20-1, the J call TRBJ2-5; D uncertain. CDR1 DFQATT and CDR2 SNEGSKA come from the germline V gene (reference sequence). The CDR3 contains 10 residues. Trimming took off 1 base at V and 5 bases at J, with 2 bases between the two ends. The chain's CDR3 is CSARVETQYF. Written as DNA, the CDR3 is TGCAGTGCTAGAGTCGAGACCCAGTACTTC.

The chain links TRBV9 to TRBJ2-7; TRBD1 agrees at 7 bases. Germline values: CDR1 SGDLS, CDR2 YYNGEE. The J segment lost 6 bases and the V segment lost 3 bases, leaving 12 bases of the junction unmatched. This CDR3 spans 15 amino acids. CDR3 coding DNA: TGTGCCAGCAGCGGAGGGGACAGTAGGTCTGGCGAGCAGTACTTC. It yields the protein CASSGGDSRSGEQYF.

This clonotype has ten or more counts. The chain combines TRBV27 with TRBJ2-2; D possibly corresponds to TRBD1 (6 bases). This CDR3 contains 14 residues. CDR1 is MNHEY, CDR2 SMNVEV, per germline (reference sequence). Trimming cost V 4 bases and J 1 base, with 7 bases left between them. The CDR3 DNA reads as TGTGCCAGCAGTTCAGGGGTGAACACCGGGGAGCTGTTTTTT. As protein: CASSSGVNTGELFF.

This clonotype occurred many times. The rearrangement joins TRBV20-1 to TRBJ2-1, with D tentatively TRBD2 (6 bases). The CDR3 is 20 amino acids. The V and J ends lost 4 bases and 7 bases respectively, with 35 bases between them. In germline, CDR1 is DFQATT, CDR2 SNEGSKA (reference sequence). In DNA form, the CDR3 reads TGCAGTGCTATCCTCCTCCCAGTAGCCGTTTCGGGGGTCGTATTTAATGAGCAGTTCTTC. Translating it yields CSAILLPVAVSGVVFNEQFF.

This clonotype was counted ten times or more. The V gene is TRBV20-1, the J gene TRBJ1-1; D gene uncertain. This CDR3 comprises 13 residues. CDR1 and CDR2 (germline): DFQATT, SNEGSKA (reference sequence). With 0 bases removed from V and 4 bases from J, the gap between germline ends came to 9 bases. Written as DNA, the CDR3 is TGCAGTGCTAGAGATGCAGGAGGCACTGAAGCTTTCTTT. Encoded protein: CSARDAGGTEAFF.

Many counts were recorded for this clonotype. The chain couples TRBV7-3 to TRBJ2-5; D gene unclear. Germline-derived CDR1 and CDR2 are SGHTA and FQGTGA. This CDR3 has 13 amino acids. The V and J ends lost 5 bases and 2 bases respectively, with 9 bases between them. CDR3 sequence reads: CASSPSQQETQYF. The CDR3 DNA follows: TGTGCCAGCAGCCCCTCGCAACAAGAGACCCAGTACTTC.

This clonotype was seen at least ten times. V is TRBV5-1 and J is TRBJ1-2, with D unresolved. The germline V gene has CDR1 SGHRS and CDR2 YFSETQ. V lost 5 bases to trimming and J lost 2 bases, with 16 bases between them. This CDR3 spans 15 amino acids. CDR3 bases: TGCGCCAGCAGTCCCTCGGGCTCACCCAACTATGGCTACACCTTC. Translated: CASSPSGSPNYGYTF.

The sample holds many counts of this clonotype. The chain employs TRBV9 and TRBJ2-1; 12 bases agree with TRBD2. J was trimmed by 4 bases and V by 3 bases; bases with no gene match: 8. CDR1 and CDR2 from the germline V gene are SGDLS and YYNGEE. This CDR3 comprises 17 residues. CDR3 sequence: CASSATSGRIIYNEQFF. DNA for the CDR3: TGTGCCAGCAGCGCCACTAGCGGGAGGATTATTTACAATGAGCAGTTCTTC. Supplemented by reference TRBV9 and TRBJ2-1, the full variable domain reads DSGVTQTPKHLITATGQRVTLRCSPRSGDLSVYWYQQSLDQGLQFLIQYYNGEERAKGNILERFSAQQFPDLHSELNLSSLELGDSALYFCASSATSGRIIYNEQFFGPGTRLTVL.

This clonotype was observed many times. This sequence joins TRBV20-1 and TRBJ1-1; D perhaps matches TRBD1 (5 bases). CDR1 is DFQATT, CDR2 SNEGSKA, per germline (reference sequence). The CDR3 runs to 13 residues. V lost 3 bases and J 1 base, leaving 9 bases between the germline ends. CDR3 sequence: CSASKGRNTEAFF. DNA for the CDR3: TGCAGTGCTAGTAAGGGGCGGAACACTGAAGCTTTCTTT.

Many counts were recorded for this clonotype. The genes are TRBV6-1 and TRBJ1-5, with a weak D call TRBD1 (6 bases). Trimming stripped 1 base from V and 0 bases from J, with 10 bases between. The CDR3 is 16 residues long. The germline V gene has CDR1 MNHNS and CDR2 SASEGT. This CDR3 reads CASSEVGGSSNQPQHF. For the CDR3, the DNA is TGTGCCAGCAGTGAAGTGGGGGGCAGTAGCAATCAGCCCCAGCATTTT.

This clonotype appeared many times. The chain carries TRBV11-2 and TRBJ2-3, with D perhaps TRBD2 (6 bases). V gave up 4 bases and J gave up 5 bases, with 13 bases separating them. This CDR3 spans 14 amino acids. Germline V CDR1 and CDR2: SGHAT, FQNNGV. CDR3 DNA sequence: TGTGCCAGCAGCTCCGGAGGGCTATTAGATACGCAGTATTTT. Encoded protein: CASSSGGLLDTQYF.

With respect to this clonotype: A read error is possible here, since a much larger clone lies one base away. The chain couples TRBV27 to TRBJ2-7; tentative D call: TRBD1 (6 bases). CDR3 length: 13 amino acids. Germline-derived CDR1 and CDR2 are MNHEY and SMNVEV (reference sequence). The CDR3 protein is CAGSYDRNNEQYF. DNA for the CDR3: TGTGCCGGCAGTTATGACAGGAACAACGAGCAGTACTTC.

This clonotype was seen a handful of times. The chain employs TRBV5-1 and TRBJ2-5, with TRBD1 as a possible D gene (6 bases). There are 14 residues in the CDR3. Germline loops: CDR1 SGHRS, CDR2 YFSETQ. V lost 4 bases, J lost 9 bases, and 19 bases lay in between. Here the CDR3 DNA reads TGCGCCAGCAGCCGGACGGAGGCCAAGGGGGCCCAGTACTTC. This codes for CASSRTEAKGAQYF.

This clonotype was observed at least ten times. The J gene is TRBJ2-7, the V gene TRBV6-1, with D hard to call. Trimming stripped 8 bases from V and 2 bases from J, with 16 bases between. The CDR3 sequence is 14 residues long. Germline V CDR1 and CDR2: MNHNS, SASEGT. This chain's CDR3 is CASRRGSSTYEQYF. The CDR3 nucleotides read TGTGCCAGCCGACGCGGATCTTCCACCTACGAGCAGTACTTC.

V usage is TRBV6-1 and J usage is TRBJ1-4, with D uncertain. The ends were cut back, 5 bases at V and 3 bases at J, with 10 bases in the middle. The germline gives CDR1 MNHNS, CDR2 SASEGT. CDR3 length equals 14 residues. The CDR3 spells CASSLRSSNEKLFF. The CDR3 DNA follows: TGTGCCAGCAGTCTTCGATCGTCTAATGAAAAACTGTTTTTT.